This paragraph covers one T cell receptor (beta chain) sequence. The sample comes from a study of shared clonotypes between healthy human individuals. The naive CD8 subset, CD45RO-negative cells positively selected for CCR7, excluded terminally differentiated effector memory CD45RA+ cells. From germline, CDR1 is MDHEN and CDR2 SYDVKM. There are 15 residues in the CDR3. V lost 3 bases to trimming and J lost 2 bases, with 13 bases between them. This table comes from immunoSEQ multiplex PCR, and its TCRdb copy is limited to in-frame clones, with some not included. The sample lists around 2,000,000 clones; 85% to 95% were seen once.

This receptor was obtained from a man aged 18 to 29 in good health. Some clones in this sample may be carry-over from other donors' samples. The chain carries TRBV28 and TRBJ1-2; tentatively, D is TRBD1 (5 bases). The sample consisted of naive CD8+ T cells from PBMCs. The CDR3 is CASSFIRGANYGYTF. The CDR3 bases are TGTGCCAGCAGTTTCATAAGGGGCGCAAACTATGGCTACACCTTC.